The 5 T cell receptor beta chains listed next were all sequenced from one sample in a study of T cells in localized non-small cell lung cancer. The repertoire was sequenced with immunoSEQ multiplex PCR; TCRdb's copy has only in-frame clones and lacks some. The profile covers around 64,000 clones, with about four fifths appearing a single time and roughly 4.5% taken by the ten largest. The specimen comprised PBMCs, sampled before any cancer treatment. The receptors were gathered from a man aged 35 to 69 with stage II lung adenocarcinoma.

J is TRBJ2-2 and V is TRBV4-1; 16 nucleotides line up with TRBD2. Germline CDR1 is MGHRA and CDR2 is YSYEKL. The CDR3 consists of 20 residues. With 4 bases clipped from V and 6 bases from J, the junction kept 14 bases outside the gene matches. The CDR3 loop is CASSLRGGPGTSGRAGELFF. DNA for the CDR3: TGCGCCAGCAGCCTCCGGGGGGGCCCCGGGACTAGCGGGAGGGCCGGGGAGCTGTTTTTT.

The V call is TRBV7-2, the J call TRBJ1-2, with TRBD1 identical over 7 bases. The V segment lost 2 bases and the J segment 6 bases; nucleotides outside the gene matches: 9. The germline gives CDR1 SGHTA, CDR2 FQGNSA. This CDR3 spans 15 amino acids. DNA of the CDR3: TGTGCCAGCAGCTTACTGAGGGGGCGGGGTGATGGCTACACCTTC. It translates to CASSLLRGRGDGYTF.

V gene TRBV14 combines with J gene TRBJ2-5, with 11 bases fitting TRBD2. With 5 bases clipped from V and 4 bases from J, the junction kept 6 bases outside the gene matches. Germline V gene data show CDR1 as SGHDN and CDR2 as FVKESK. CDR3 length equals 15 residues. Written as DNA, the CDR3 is TGTGCCAGCAGCTTAGCGGGAGGGCCGAGAGAGACCCAGTACTTC. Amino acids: CASSLAGGPRETQYF.

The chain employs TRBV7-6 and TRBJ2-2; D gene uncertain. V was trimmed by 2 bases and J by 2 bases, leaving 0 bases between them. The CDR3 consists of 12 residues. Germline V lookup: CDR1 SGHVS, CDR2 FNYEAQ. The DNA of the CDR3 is TGTGCCAGCAGCTTAAACACCGGGGAGCTGTTTTTT. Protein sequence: CASSLNTGELFF.

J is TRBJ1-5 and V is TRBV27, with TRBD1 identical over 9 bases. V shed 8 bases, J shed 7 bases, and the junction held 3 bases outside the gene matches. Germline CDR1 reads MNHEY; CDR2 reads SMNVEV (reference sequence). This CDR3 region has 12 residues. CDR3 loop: CASGTGKQPQHF. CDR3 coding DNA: TGTGCCAGCGGGACAGGGAAGCAGCCCCAGCATTTT.